This paragraph covers one TCR beta chain sequence. No antigen is known for it. The sample comes from a study of cytomegalovirus exposure and HLA in healthy donors. CDR1 SQVTM and CDR2 ANQGSEA come from the germline V gene. This CDR3 is 13 amino acids long. The V end lost 0 bases, the J end lost 9 bases, and 12 bases lay between the germline ends. PCR primers comprised 60 Vbeta and 13 Jbeta primers. Only in-frame clones appear in the TCRdb table, and some are missing; sequencing was by immunoSEQ multiplex PCR. This sample has about 180,000 clones, with approximately 84% found just once. Study results and limitations: The study reported that TCR beta sequences accurately predicted HLA-A and HLA-B alleles in most subjects. A later analysis showed TCR association rates differing by HLA locus, peaking at DRB1 and lowest at HLA-C. In a later analysis, specific HLA alleles were associated with 15,000 to 20,000 TCR beta sequences at a 0.05 false discovery rate.

The gene calls are TRBV29-1 and TRBJ2-1, with a weak D call TRBD2 (5 bases). Sequencing used PBMCs. This sequence was found in a woman aged 45-65 years in good health and CMV-seropositive. Here the CDR3 DNA reads TGCAGCGTTGAAGATGGCGGGTTAGGTGAGCAGTTCTTC. It codes for CSVEDGGLGEQFF.